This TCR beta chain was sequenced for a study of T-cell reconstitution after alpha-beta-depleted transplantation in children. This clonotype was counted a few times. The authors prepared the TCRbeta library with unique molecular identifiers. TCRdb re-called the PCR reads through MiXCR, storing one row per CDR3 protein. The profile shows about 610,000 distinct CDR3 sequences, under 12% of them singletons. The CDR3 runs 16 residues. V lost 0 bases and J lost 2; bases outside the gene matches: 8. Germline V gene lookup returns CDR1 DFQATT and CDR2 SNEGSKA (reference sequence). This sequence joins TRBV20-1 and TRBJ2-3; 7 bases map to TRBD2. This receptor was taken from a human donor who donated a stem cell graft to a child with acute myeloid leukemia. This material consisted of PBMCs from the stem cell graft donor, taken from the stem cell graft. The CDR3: CSARDRRRESTDTQYF. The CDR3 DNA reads TGCAGTGCTAGAGATCGACGGCGGGAGTCCACAGATACGCAGTATTTT.